This entry describes one T cell receptor (beta chain). Its target is unknown. These data are taken from a study of breast tumors, draining lymph nodes, adjacent tissues. Overall study findings and caveats: Luminal-like breast cancer showed significantly higher tumor–nontumor repertoire similarity than basal-like. The data were judged consistent with most tumor T cells coming from lymph node and expanding in tumor.

Breast cancer patients provided tissue from their axillary draining lymph nodes. TCRdb recomputed calls from the multiplex PCR reads with MiXCR, one row per CDR3 protein. Of approximately 300,000 distinct CDR3 sequences in the sample, under 35% are singletons; the top ten hold 1.1%. This CDR3 is built from 17 residues. Trimming took 6 bases from V and 2 from J; bases not matched to a gene: 11. The sample consisted of axillary lymph node tissue. The sequence was obtained from a female donor with breast cancer. Some clones in this sample may be carry-over from other donors' samples. This chain connects TRBV12-3 or TRBV12-4 to TRBJ2-2; 8 nucleotides agree with TRBD2. CDR3 sequence (DNA): TGTGCCAGCAGCCGCTCGTTTAGCGGGGATAACACCGGGGAGCTGTTTTTT. It translates to CASSRSFSGDNTGELFF.